The present TCR beta chain was sequenced within a study of early T cells in non-severe SARS-CoV-2 infection (dated by TCRdb to about 2021). Regarding the study in general: Because TCR sequencing was done on bulk RNA from unsorted whole blood, the alpha and beta chains could not be paired. Study-wide conclusions, independent of this receptor: VDJdb matching was skewed toward anti-spike CD8 responses and likely underestimated virus-specific expansions by missing private and CD4 specificities.

From its cysteine to its phenylalanine, the CDR3 spans 16 amino acids. CDR3 DNA only is kept here, 48 bases in frame from base 1. Trimming takes 5 bases off V and 8 bases off J; junction bases not matched to a gene: 17. From the germline V gene (reference sequence), CDR1 is LNHDA and CDR2 is SQIVND. A case-control design nested within a healthcare worker cohort in London, UK, was used, with weekly nasopharyngeal swab PCR tests and blood sampling performed. Healthcare workers were recruited during the week of the UK lockdown, between 23 and 31 March 2020, and followed weekly for up to roughly 16 weeks. Libraries were constructed by 5' RACE. Reads for this sample came from a NextSeq 500. The TCR library protocol attached unique molecular identifiers to individual cDNA molecules to correct for sequencing error and PCR bias. Sequencing covered both TCR alpha and beta chains, and within each sample the abundances of alpha and beta sequences were tightly co-correlated. As for the original processing: Decombinator V4 was used to annotate the V gene, J gene and CDR3 of the TCR sequences. Expanded TCRs were defined as changing significantly between any two time points under a Poisson model with p below 0.0001. TCR abundances were normalised to the total number of TCRs sequenced per sample and were expressed as counts per million. TRAV1-2 paired with TRAJ12, TRAJ20 or TRAJ33 defined MAIT TCRs, while TRAV10 paired with TRAJ18 defined iNKT TCRs. VDJdb, accessed on 1 November 2021, was searched for TCRs annotated for CMV, EBV and SARS-CoV-2, and TCRs annotated for more than one antigen were excluded. TCRdb trimmed the raw reads at Q25, called clones with MiXCR and kept productive beta chains. Records with the same CDR3 protein are collapsed into one entry carrying the most frequent genes and DNA. These V and J calls rely on TCRdb rather than the paper's analysis. Present in this sample are 50,000 to 60,000 distinct CDR3 sequences, 7% to 8% of which were seen just once. Clones ranked in the top ten supply about 3.7% of the sample.

This clonotype was detected many times. Which antigen it targets is not known. No quality values exist for individual bases; no much larger clone is one base distant. This TCR was sampled from an adult who was a healthcare worker with PCR-confirmed SARS-CoV-2 infection or an uninfected control (not recorded which). The sequencing sample was made of whole blood. This sequence uses TRBV19 and TRBJ1-2; 7 of the junction bases match TRBD1. The nucleotide sequence reads as follows: TGTGCCAGTAGTCTCCTACCCGGGACAGCCTCGGGGGGCTACACCTTC. This sequence encodes CASSLLPGTASGGYTF.